What follows are 12 T cell receptor beta chains derived from one specimen sequenced in a study of response to subunit inactivated influenza vaccine. A single record per CDR3 protein comes from TCRdb applying MiXCR to the RT-PCR reads. The sample includes about 540,000 distinct CDR3 sequences, under 25% of them seen just once. This sample also appeared in a second study, on T cells expressing NK-cell markers. As reported in that work: UMI-tagged 5'RACE template switching yielded the TCR beta cDNA.

The sample consisted of CD4+ T cells sorted from PBMCs, taken about 11 days after vaccination. The origin of the receptors is a man aged 50 to 60 who received an inactivated influenza vaccine.

This clonotype was counted a single time. At one end, the junction sequence differs from germline, possibly due to a read error. The V gene is TRBV18, the J gene TRBJ2-7; the D is unclear. Germline-derived CDR1 and CDR2 are KGHSH and LQKENI. The CDR3 runs 13 residues. DNA for the CDR3: TGCGCCAGCTCACCGTTACTCTCCTACGAGCAGTACTTC. Protein product: CASSPLLSYEQYF.

This clonotype has a handful of counts. J is TRBJ2-1 and V is TRBV5-6; D is perhaps TRBD1 (5 bases). The V end was cut by 7 bases, the J end by 4 bases, with 21 bases between. The CDR3 spans 16 residues. Germline lookup yields CDR1 SGHDT and CDR2 YYEEEE. The CDR3 sequence: CASVSKTGTGYNEQFF. CDR3 DNA sequence: TGTGCCAGCGTAAGCAAAACAGGTACTGGGTACAATGAGCAGTTCTTC.

In its sample, this clonotype was seen many times. The rearrangement links TRBV18 to TRBJ1-1; D is unresolved. Per the germline V gene, CDR1 is KGHSH and CDR2 is LQKENI. The CDR3 loop spans 14 amino acids. With 2 bases removed from V and 6 bases from J, the gap between germline ends came to 13 bases. Written as DNA, the CDR3 is TGTGCCAGCTCACCAAGTGGGAGCGGGGCTGAAGCTTTCTTT. It codes for CASSPSGSGAEAFF.

This chain joins TRBV5-5 and TRBJ2-3, with D hard to call. CDR3 size: 14 residues. Germline V gene lookup returns CDR1 SGHKS and CDR2 YYEKEE (reference sequence). Trimming removed 1 base at V and 0 bases at J, with 6 bases between. CDR3 residues: CASSLIPSTDTQYF. Here the CDR3 DNA reads TGTGCCAGCAGCTTGATCCCGAGCACAGATACGCAGTATTTT.

V is TRBV2 and J is TRBJ2-3; 7 bases agree with TRBD1. J lost 1 base, V lost 3 bases, and 1 base had no gene match. From germline, CDR1 is SNHLY and CDR2 FYNNEI. CDR3 length: 14 residues. In DNA form, the CDR3 reads TGTGCCAGCAGTGAGGGACAGCGCACAGATACGCAGTATTTT. This sequence encodes CASSEGQRTDTQYF.

This clonotype was counted a few times. This chain links TRBV20-1 with TRBJ2-2; 7 bases fit TRBD2. The V gene's germline CDR1 is DFQATT and CDR2 SNEGSKA (reference sequence). The CDR3 contains 16 residues. Trimming cost V 3 bases and J 1 base; bases outside gene matches: 8. The CDR3 loop reads CSASTGLEKNTGELFF. As DNA, the CDR3 is TGCAGTGCTAGCACCGGACTAGAAAAGAACACCGGGGAGCTGTTTTTT.

CDR3 DNA sequence: TGCGCCAGCAGCCAGGGGACTAGCGGGAAGTCCTACAATGAGCAGTTCTTC. Its protein product is CASSQGTSGKSYNEQFF. The chain employs TRBV4-3 and TRBJ2-1; TRBD2 matches at 13 bases. This CDR3 comprises 17 residues. Looked up from germline, CDR1 is LGHNA and CDR2 is YSLEER. V dropped 3 bases and J dropped 1; count of bases not matched to a gene: 3.

This clonotype was picked up a small number of times. This chain joins TRBV7-6 and TRBJ2-1; 10 bases align to TRBD2. With 4 bases clipped from V and 4 bases from J, the junction kept 10 bases outside the gene matches. Germline V lookup: CDR1 SGHVS, CDR2 FNYEAQ. There are 17 residues in the CDR3. CDR3 in amino acids: CASSSSPGTSVYNEQFF. The CDR3 DNA is TGTGCCAGCAGCTCCTCTCCCGGGACTAGCGTTTACAATGAGCAGTTCTTC. Complete variable domain (other parts from reference TRBV7-6 and TRBJ2-1): GAGVSQSPRYKVTKRGQDVALRCDPISGHVSLYWYRQALGQGPEFLTYFNYEAQQDKSGLPNDRFSAERPEGSISTLTIQRTEQRDSAMYRCASSSSPGTSVYNEQFFGPGTRLTVL.

This clonotype has a handful of counts. This chain links TRBV7-2 with TRBJ2-5; a weak D match, TRBD2 (6 bases). V was cut by 5 bases and J by 5 bases, with 15 bases left in between. This CDR3 has 14 residues. Per germline, CDR1 SGHTA and CDR2 FQGNSA. CDR3 nucleotide sequence: TGTGCCAGCAGCACCGGGACTTCTGGGGAGACCCAGTACTTC. Translated, it gives CASSTGTSGETQYF.

The chain has TRBV30 and TRBJ1-1; the D is unclear. This CDR3 has 14 amino acids. Trimming pared 2 bases from V and 1 base from J, leaving 11 bases between. From germline, CDR1 is GTSNPN and CDR2 SVGIG (reference sequence). CDR3 nucleotides: TGTGCCTGGAGTAGGGCCTACACGAACACTGAAGCTTTCTTT. It is translated as CAWSRAYTNTEAFF.

The chain is built from TRBV20-1 and TRBJ2-7; no reliable D call. V was clipped by 0 bases and J by 3 bases, with 6 bases between them. The CDR3 length is 12 residues. Germline assignment: CDR1 DFQATT and CDR2 SNEGSKA (reference sequence). CDR3 loop: CSARDSGYEQYF. The CDR3 DNA follows: TGCAGTGCTAGAGATTCCGGCTACGAGCAGTACTTC.

This clonotype occurred a few times. Here the CDR3 DNA reads TGTGCCAGCAGCACCGGACAGTGGGAGACCCAGTACTTC. Protein product: CASSTGQWETQYF. The rearrangement joins TRBV7-2 to TRBJ2-5; D perhaps matches TRBD1 (6 bases). Deletions cut 5 bases from V and 5 bases from J, with 12 bases between. The germline gives CDR1 SGHTA, CDR2 FQGNSA. The CDR3 has 13 amino acids.